A selection of T cell receptor beta chains follows, all from one sample in a study of radiation and T cells in renal cell carcinoma. The assay was immunoSEQ multiplex PCR, and TCRdb's table has in-frame clones only and misses some. The table records about 16,000 clones, approximately 48% of them present only once. The specimen comprised tumor tissue, sampled from a patient whose treatment included radiotherapy and nephrectomy. These receptors were collected from a woman aged 60-75 years with renal cell carcinoma. Each CDR3 is given with its conserved first and last residue. A D gene is named only where the DNA matches it firmly.

j_call v_call d_call cdr3_aa
TRBJ2-7 TRBV9 TRBD2 CASSVSPGGGDEQYF
TRBJ1-2 TRBV4-2 . CASSQDNRQNYGYTF
TRBJ2-5 TRBV4-1 TRBD1 CASSQEFDRGYMAQYF
TRBJ2-2 TRBV6-9 TRBD2 CASSYRRQGGTGELFF
TRBJ1-1 TRBV5-4 TRBD1 CASSLRDRGRFGTEAFF
TRBJ1-1 TRBV5-1 TRBD1 CASSMTGGDTEAFF
TRBJ1-2 TRBV29-1 . CSVEDGIYGYTF
TRBJ1-1 TRBV7-9 . CASRLDGTHLREAFF
TRBJ2-1 TRBV7-2 TRBD1 CASSRQGDEQFF
TRBJ1-6 TRBV11-2 . CASSFQYNSPLHF